These 30 T cell receptor beta chains originate from one sample sequenced in a study of blood T cells in healthy people across ages. Next came a second PCR, run for about 6 to 12 cycles, which used a sample-barcoded 5' primer along with a J-beta primer mix. Via MiXCR, TCRdb re-called the 5' RACE reads, giving one row per CDR3 protein. The sample shows 500,000 to 600,000 distinct CDR3 sequences, about 26% of them seen only once. The sample consisted of blood. Receptor source: a woman in her 70s in good health.

This clonotype showed up just a few times. The genes are TRBV3-1 and TRBJ2-5; D unclear. Germline V gives CDR1 LGHDT, CDR2 YNNKEL (reference sequence). The V and J ends lost 3 bases and 1 base respectively, with 12 bases between them. This CDR3 spans 15 amino acids. The CDR3 loop reads CASSHLQTLQETQYF. DNA of the CDR3: TGTGCCAGCAGCCATCTCCAGACCCTCCAAGAGACCCAGTACTTC.

There are many counts of this clonotype. CDR3 nucleotide sequence: TGTGCCAGCAGCTTGCGACCGGGACAGGACAGAATCAACTATGGCTACACCTTC. Protein sequence: CASSLRPGQDRINYGYTF. The chain employs TRBV7-9 and TRBJ1-2; the match to TRBD1 covers 8 bases. V was pared by 3 bases and J by 2 bases, with 14 bases of the junction left unmatched. The CDR3 has 18 residues. In germline, CDR1 is SEHNR, CDR2 FQNEAQ (reference sequence).

V is TRBV20-1 and J is TRBJ2-1; 9 bases fit TRBD2. The CDR3 length is 14 residues. Germline assignment: CDR1 DFQATT and CDR2 SNEGSKA (reference sequence). The trim removed 3 bases at V and 4 bases at J, leaving 4 bases unmatched. Here the CDR3 DNA reads TGCAGTGCTAGCCTAGCGGGACTATACAATGAGCAGTTCTTC. Translation: CSASLAGLYNEQFF.

The chain's CDR3 is CASSLAVDRGSPLHF. In DNA, the CDR3 is TGCGCCAGCAGCTTGGCTGTGGACAGGGGGTCACCCCTCCACTTT. The rearrangement uses TRBV5-1 and TRBJ1-6; 10 bases fit TRBD1. V gave up 0 bases and J gave up 10 bases; unmatched junction bases: 4. This CDR3 has 15 residues. Germline CDR1 and CDR2: SGHRS and YFSETQ.

This clonotype turned up a few times. The chain combines TRBV9 with TRBJ2-3; 9 positions match TRBD1. The V gene end was trimmed by 0 bases and the J gene end by 2 bases; junction bases not matched to a gene: 7. From germline, CDR1 is SGDLS and CDR2 YYNGEE. The CDR3 has 17 residues. The DNA for the CDR3 is TGTGCCAGCAGCGTAGATCCGACAGGGGGACCCACAGATACGCAGTATTTT. Residues: CASSVDPTGGPTDTQYF.

The chain combines TRBV6-1 with TRBJ2-2; D might be TRBD2 (6 bases). Germline V gives CDR1 MNHNS, CDR2 SASEGT. Trimming cost V 6 bases and J 4 bases, with 12 bases left between them. CDR3 length: 14 residues. Here the CDR3 reads CASRSGGATGELFF. CDR3 DNA sequence: TGTGCCAGCAGGTCCGGGGGTGCCACCGGGGAGCTGTTTTTT.

This clonotype was detected once. The rearrangement uses TRBV29-1 and TRBJ1-5; D call uncertain. Trimming cost V 5 bases and J 1 base, with 12 bases left between them. The germline CDR1 and CDR2 sequences are SQVTM and ANQGSEA. There are 14 residues in the CDR3. The CDR3 nucleotides are TGCAGCGTTTCCTTTGGGCAGAGCAATCAGCCCCAGCATTTT. It yields the protein CSVSFGQSNQPQHF.

The chain has TRBV30 and TRBJ1-3; weak D call: TRBD1 (6 bases). Trimming left V 3 bases short and J 0 bases short, with 9 bases between. This CDR3 has 14 residues. Per germline, CDR1 GTSNPN and CDR2 SVGIG (reference sequence). The CDR3 here is CAWRGQNSGNTIYF. The CDR3 DNA sequence: TGTGCCTGGAGAGGACAGAACTCTGGAAACACCATATATTTT. Looking up the rest from reference TRBV30 and TRBJ1-3 gives the full variable domain: SQTIHQWPATLVQPVGSPLSLECTVEGTSNPNLYWYRQAAGRGLQLLFYSVGIGQISSEVPQNLSASRPQDRQFILSSKKLLLSDSGFYLCAWRGQNSGNTIYFGEGSWLTVV.

A few counts support this clonotype. The genes are TRBV12-3 or TRBV12-4 and TRBJ1-1; a possible D gene is TRBD1 (5 bases). The CDR3 totals 13 residues. The V gene lost 4 bases and the J gene lost 6 bases, with 12 bases spanning the gap. The CDR3 region is CASSSGGYAEAFF. The CDR3 region has the DNA TGTGCCAGCAGTTCGGGGGGGTACGCTGAAGCTTTCTTT.

The V gene is TRBV20-1, the J gene TRBJ1-6; 8 nucleotides line up with TRBD1. Germline CDR1 and CDR2: DFQATT and SNEGSKA (reference sequence). The CDR3 spans 13 residues. Trimming at V came to 4 bases and at J to 13 bases, leaving 9 bases not matched to a gene. CDR3 region: CSAKLTGERPLHF. Here the CDR3 DNA reads TGCAGTGCTAAGTTGACAGGGGAGAGGCCCCTCCACTTT.

This clonotype showed up just a few times. The chain recombines TRBV6-5 with TRBJ1-4, with D maybe TRBD1 (6 bases). Germline V gene sequence: CDR1 MNHEY, CDR2 SVGAGI. Trimming pared 6 bases from V and 7 bases from J, leaving 15 bases between. The CDR3 extends over 14 amino acids. CDR3 nucleotides: TGTGCCAGCAGCCCTAGGGGGAGTTCTGAAAAACTGTTTTTT. Translated, it gives CASSPRGSSEKLFF.

V usage is TRBV6-2 or TRBV6-3 and J usage is TRBJ1-6; no clear D. Trimming shortened V by 0 bases and J by 6 bases, and 6 bases separated the two germline ends. Germline V lookup: CDR1 MNHEY, CDR2 SVGEGT. The CDR3 has 14 amino acids. CDR3 protein: CASSYSNGNSPLHF. The CDR3 DNA reads TGTGCCAGCAGTTACTCGAATGGTAATTCACCCCTCCACTTT.

V and J are TRBV5-1 and TRBJ2-4; 10 positions agree with TRBD2. Germline V CDR1 and CDR2: SGHRS, YFSETQ. V trimming: 2 bases; J trimming: 4 bases; junction bases outside the gene matches: 12. CDR3 length equals 18 residues. CDR3 loop: CASSLRSLTSGDKNIQYF. As DNA, the CDR3 is TGCGCCAGCAGCTTACGATCCCTTACTAGCGGGGATAAAAACATTCAGTACTTC. Together with reference TRBV5-1 and TRBJ2-4, the CDR3 gives the full variable domain: KAGVTQTPRYLIKTRGQQVTLSCSPISGHRSVSWYQQTPGQGLQFLFEYFSETQRNKGNFPGRFSGRQFSNSRSEMNVSTLELGDSALYLCASSLRSLTSGDKNIQYFGAGTRLSVL.

This clonotype turned up a few times. The chain joins TRBV20-1 to TRBJ2-7; 7 bases are shared with TRBD2. Germline trimming cut 3 bases from V and 5 bases from J; bases unmatched to any gene: 7. CDR3 size: 13 residues. Per the germline V gene, CDR1 is DFQATT and CDR2 is SNEGSKA (reference sequence). In nucleotides, the CDR3 is TGCAGTGCTAGGGGGGGGATACATCACGAGCAGTACTTC. Translation: CSARGGIHHEQYF.

The chain recombines TRBV9 with TRBJ1-1, with D uncertain. The CDR3 covers 15 residues. V gave up 3 bases and J gave up 1 base, with 13 bases separating them. The germline V gene encodes CDR1 SGDLS and CDR2 YYNGEE. The CDR3 is CASSERSGGNTEAFF. The DNA for the CDR3 is TGTGCCAGCAGCGAGCGAAGTGGCGGGAACACTGAAGCTTTCTTT.

This clonotype was detected once. The rearrangement links TRBV4-1 to TRBJ2-4, with 8 bases that match TRBD1. Per germline, CDR1 MGHRA and CDR2 YSYEKL. Trimming removed 4 bases from V and 6 bases from J; junction bases left unmatched: 14. This CDR3 has 17 amino acids. CDR3 residues: CASSLKDREGFRNIQYF. The CDR3 coding sequence is TGCGCCAGCAGCCTTAAGGACAGGGAAGGGTTTAGAAACATTCAGTACTTC.

The rearrangement links TRBV7-2 to TRBJ2-1, with a tentative D call TRBD1 (6 bases). This CDR3 region has 15 residues. With 4 bases removed from V and 0 bases from J, the gap between germline ends came to 10 bases. Germline CDR1 and CDR2: SGHTA and FQGNSA. The chain's CDR3 is CASSSTGHSYNEQFF. CDR3 sequence (DNA): TGTGCCAGCAGCTCCACGGGACACTCCTACAATGAGCAGTTCTTC. The full variable domain, with the rest looked up from reference TRBV7-2 and TRBJ2-1, is GAGVSQSPSNKVTEKGKDVELRCDPISGHTALYWYRQSLGQGLEFLIYFQGNSAPDKSGLPSDRFSAERTGGSVSTLTIQRTQQEDSAVYLCASSSTGHSYNEQFFGPGTRLTVL.

J is TRBJ1-6 and V is TRBV12-3 or TRBV12-4; 7 bases match TRBD1. V lost 6 bases, J lost 10 bases, and 9 bases stayed unmatched. The CDR3 is made up of 14 amino acids. The CDR3 DNA reads TGTGCCAGCAGCCCGGGACAGCTCGGGTCACCCCTCCACTTT. Encoded protein: CASSPGQLGSPLHF.

The CDR3 nucleotides are TGTGCCAGCAGCCCTTACCCCTCCTCCTCCTACGAGCAGTACTTC. Its protein is CASSPYPSSSYEQYF. The rearrangement joins TRBV9 to TRBJ2-7, with D unresolved. The CDR3 extends over 15 amino acids. Germline V gene lookup returns CDR1 SGDLS and CDR2 YYNGEE. Between the trimmed V and J ends, which lost 4 bases and 0 bases, there was a span of 14 bases.

V is TRBV4-3 and J is TRBJ2-3; 8 bases are a match to TRBD2. The CDR3 is 17 amino acids. V lost 4 bases to trimming and J lost 1 base; unmatched junction nucleotides: 10. Germline CDR1 and CDR2: LGHNA and YSLEER. CDR3 DNA: TGCGCCAGCAGCCCGTCGCTGCGGGGGGCCGGCACAGATACGCAGTATTTT. This codes for CASSPSLRGAGTDTQYF.

The chain employs TRBV20-1 and TRBJ1-1; 10 bases agree with TRBD1. The ends lost 6 bases at V and 5 bases at J; junction bases unmatched: 3. This CDR3 has 12 amino acids. CDR1 and CDR2 (germline): DFQATT, SNEGSKA (reference sequence). The CDR3 nucleotides read TGCAGTGCCCCGGGACAGGGGACTGAAGCTTTCTTT. This encodes CSAPGQGTEAFF.

The V call is TRBV6-2 or TRBV6-3, the J call TRBJ2-3; D may be TRBD1 or TRBD2 (6 bases each). The CDR3 sequence is 13 residues long. The germline V gene has CDR1 MNHEY and CDR2 SVGEGT. V shed 4 bases and J shed 14 bases, with 19 bases lying between them. CDR3 amino acids: CASSFGGGLGLYF. The CDR3 DNA reads as TGTGCCAGCAGTTTTGGAGGGGGGCTCGGTCTGTATTTT.

The chain has TRBV4-2 and TRBJ2-7, with TRBD2 identical over 9 bases. V dropped 10 bases and J dropped 3; count of bases not matched to a gene: 13. The germline gives CDR1 LGHNA, CDR2 YNFKEQ. This CDR3 contains 15 residues. This CDR3 is CANSEGGSGSYEQYF. The DNA for the CDR3 is TGTGCCAACAGTGAAGGGGGTAGCGGGAGCTACGAGCAGTACTTC.

This clonotype came up a few times. V is TRBV11-3 and J is TRBJ2-5, with a weak D call TRBD2 (7 bases). Deletions cut 4 bases from V and 4 bases from J, with 22 bases between. The CDR3 contains 17 residues. Germline V gene data show CDR1 as SGHNT and CDR2 as YENEEA. The CDR3 is CASSSPGRGGGGETQYF. The CDR3 nucleotides read TGTGCCAGCAGCTCCCCCGGCCGCGGGGGCGGGGGAGAGACCCAGTACTTC.

This clonotype was counted only a few times. The chain carries TRBV7-2 and TRBJ2-1; D is ambiguous. CDR1 is SGHTA, CDR2 FQGNSA, per germline. V lost 5 bases, J lost 1 base, and 6 bases lay in between. The CDR3 length is 13 residues. CDR3: CASSPPSYNEQFF. In nucleotides, the CDR3 is TGTGCCAGCAGCCCTCCTTCCTACAATGAGCAGTTCTTC. The full variable domain, its missing parts supplied by reference TRBV7-2 and TRBJ2-1, is GAGVSQSPSNKVTEKGKDVELRCDPISGHTALYWYRQSLGQGLEFLIYFQGNSAPDKSGLPSDRFSAERTGGSVSTLTIQRTQQEDSAVYLCASSPPSYNEQFFGPGTRLTVL.

The rearrangement links TRBV5-1 to TRBJ1-4; D is possibly TRBD1 (5 bases). The germline CDR1 and CDR2 sequences are SGHRS and YFSETQ. The CDR3 is 17 amino acids. V lost 0 bases and J lost 0, with 12 bases in between. CDR3 sequence reads: CASSLVPSGATNEKLFF. CDR3 in DNA: TGCGCCAGCAGCTTGGTTCCTTCGGGGGCAACTAATGAAAAACTGTTTTTT.

This clonotype was detected only a few times. The chain is built from TRBV12-3 or TRBV12-4 and TRBJ2-3; possible D gene TRBD1, 6 bases. The germline V and J ends were trimmed by 2 bases and 1 base, with 10 bases remaining between them. CDR3 length: 15 amino acids. The CDR3 nucleotides read TGTGCCAGCAGTTTAAGGGCAGGGGGCACAGATACGCAGTATTTT. This gives the protein CASSLRAGGTDTQYF.

Many counts were recorded for this clonotype. The V gene is TRBV12-3 or TRBV12-4, the J gene TRBJ2-1; 8 bases are a match to TRBD2. The CDR3 has 14 residues. V lost 6 bases, J lost 6 bases, and 7 bases stayed unmatched. The chain's CDR3 is CASSPSGGRNEQFF. The CDR3 DNA reads as TGTGCCAGCAGCCCCTCGGGGGGGCGCAATGAGCAGTTCTTC.

The CDR3 spells CASSLRPVYPPEQYF. The CDR3 nucleotides read TGTGCCAGCAGCTTAAGGCCAGTTTATCCCCCCGAGCAGTACTTC. J is TRBJ2-5 and V is TRBV7-2; D ambiguous. The DNA matches TRBJ2-7 better at its end, which makes the J call doubtful. Looked up from germline, CDR1 is SGHTA and CDR2 is FQGNSA. The CDR3 extends over 15 amino acids.

This CDR3 is CSAPRTGSSYEQYF. In nucleotides, the CDR3 is TGCAGTGCTCCCAGGACGGGTAGCTCCTACGAGCAGTACTTC. The chain is built from TRBV20-1 and TRBJ2-7; D not certain. The V end was cut by 5 bases, the J end by 0 bases, with 14 bases between. This CDR3 is 14 amino acids long. Germline CDR1 is DFQATT and CDR2 is SNEGSKA (reference sequence).